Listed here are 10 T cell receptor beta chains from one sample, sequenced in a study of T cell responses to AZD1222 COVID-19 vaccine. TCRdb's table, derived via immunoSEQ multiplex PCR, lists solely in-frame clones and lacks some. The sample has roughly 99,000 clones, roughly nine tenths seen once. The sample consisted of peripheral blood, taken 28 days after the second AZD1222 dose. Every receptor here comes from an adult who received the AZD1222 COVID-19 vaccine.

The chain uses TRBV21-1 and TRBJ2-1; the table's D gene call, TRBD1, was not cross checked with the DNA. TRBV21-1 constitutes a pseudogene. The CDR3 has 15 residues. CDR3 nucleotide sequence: TGTGCCAGCAGTGAAAAACAGGGGAACGACAATGAGCAGTTCTTC. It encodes CASSEKQGNDNEQFF.

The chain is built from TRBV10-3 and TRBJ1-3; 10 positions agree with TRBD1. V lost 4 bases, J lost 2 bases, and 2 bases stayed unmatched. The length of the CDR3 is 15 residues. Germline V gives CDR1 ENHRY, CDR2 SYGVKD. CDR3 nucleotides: TGTGCCATCAGTGGGGGGACAGGGGCTGGAAACACCATATATTTT. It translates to CAISGGTGAGNTIYF.

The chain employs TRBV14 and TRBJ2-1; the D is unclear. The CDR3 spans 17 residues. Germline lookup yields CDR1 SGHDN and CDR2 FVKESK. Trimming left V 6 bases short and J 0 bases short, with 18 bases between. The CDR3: CASSQTRLSSSYNEQFF. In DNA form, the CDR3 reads TGTGCCAGCAGTCAAACACGCCTGTCAAGCTCCTACAATGAGCAGTTCTTC. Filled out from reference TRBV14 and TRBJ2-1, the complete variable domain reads EAGVTQFPSHSVIEKGQTVTLRCDPISGHDNLYWYRRVMGKEIKFLLHFVKESKQDESGMPNNRFLAERTGGTYSTLKVQPAELEDSGVYFCASSQTRLSSSYNEQFFGPGTRLTVL.

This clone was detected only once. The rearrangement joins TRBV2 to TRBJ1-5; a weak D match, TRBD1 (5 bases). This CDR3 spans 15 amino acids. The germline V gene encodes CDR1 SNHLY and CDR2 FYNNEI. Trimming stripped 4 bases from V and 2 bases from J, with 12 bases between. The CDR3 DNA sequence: TGTGCCAGCAGTGCGGAAGGGGCGGGCAATCAGCCCCAGCATTTT. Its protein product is CASSAEGAGNQPQHF.

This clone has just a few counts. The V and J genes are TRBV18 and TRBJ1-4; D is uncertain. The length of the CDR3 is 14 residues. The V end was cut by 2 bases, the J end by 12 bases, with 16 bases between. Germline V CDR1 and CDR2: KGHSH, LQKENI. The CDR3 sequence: CASSPGVTAVELFF. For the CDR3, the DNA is TGTGCCAGCTCACCAGGCGTTACGGCCGTAGAACTGTTTTTT. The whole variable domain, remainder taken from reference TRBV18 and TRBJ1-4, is NAGVMQNPRHLVRRRGQEARLRCSPMKGHSHVYWYRQLPEEGLKFMVYLQKENIIDESGMPKERFSAEFPKEGPSILRIQQVVRGDSAAYFCASSPGVTAVELFFGSGTQLSVL.

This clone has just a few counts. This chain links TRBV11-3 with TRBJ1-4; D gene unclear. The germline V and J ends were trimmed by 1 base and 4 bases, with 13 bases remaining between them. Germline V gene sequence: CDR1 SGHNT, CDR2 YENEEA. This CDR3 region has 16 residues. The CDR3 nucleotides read TGTGCCAGCAGCTTAGCCCCCCCAGGACTTAATGAAAAACTGTTTTTT. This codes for CASSLAPPGLNEKLFF.

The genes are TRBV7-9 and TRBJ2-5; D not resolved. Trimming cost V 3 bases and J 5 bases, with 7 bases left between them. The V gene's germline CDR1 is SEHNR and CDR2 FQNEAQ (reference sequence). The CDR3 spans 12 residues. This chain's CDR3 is CASSFGWETQYF. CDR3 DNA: TGTGCCAGCAGCTTCGGATGGGAGACCCAGTACTTC.

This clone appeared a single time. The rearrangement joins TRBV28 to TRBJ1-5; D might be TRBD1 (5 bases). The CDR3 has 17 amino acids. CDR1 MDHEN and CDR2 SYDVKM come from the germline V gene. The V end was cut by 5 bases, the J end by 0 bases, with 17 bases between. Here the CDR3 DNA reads TGTGCCAGCAGTCCCGGGGGAAGAGGCTATAGCAATCAGCCCCAGCATTTT. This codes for CASSPGGRGYSNQPQHF.

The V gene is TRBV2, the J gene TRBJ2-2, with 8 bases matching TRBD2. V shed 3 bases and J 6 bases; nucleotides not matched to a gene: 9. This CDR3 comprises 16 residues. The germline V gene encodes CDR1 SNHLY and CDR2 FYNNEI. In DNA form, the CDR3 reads TGTGCCAGCAGTGAGCGGGGGGCGAGGATCGCCGGGGAGCTGTTTTTT. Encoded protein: CASSERGARIAGELFF.

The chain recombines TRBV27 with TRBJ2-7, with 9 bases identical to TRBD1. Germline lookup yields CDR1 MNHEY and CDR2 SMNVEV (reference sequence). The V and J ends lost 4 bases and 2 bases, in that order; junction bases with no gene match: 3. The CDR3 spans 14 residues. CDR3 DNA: TGTGCCAGCAGTTCCGGGACAGGGCCCTACGAGCAGTACTTC. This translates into CASSSGTGPYEQYF.